The source of this TCR beta chain is a study of T cell responses to AZD1222 COVID-19 vaccine. Germline trimming cut 6 bases from V and 5 bases from J; bases unmatched to any gene: 3. Germline V CDR1 and CDR2: SNHLY, FYNNEI. The CDR3 contains 12 residues. Regarding this clone: Its antigen is unidentified.

Study results and limitations: The study found Spike-specific TCR breadth and depth rose after two AZD1222 doses. Females made up more of the donors, who were largely white British, and clonal diversity may have come out too low.

The assay was immunoSEQ multiplex PCR, and TCRdb's table has in-frame clones only and misses some. This sample has around 100,000 clones, with about nine tenths found just once. V gene TRBV2 combines with J gene TRBJ1-1; the match to TRBD1 covers 7 bases. The sequence was obtained from an adult in good health. This specimen was peripheral blood, taken on day 0 of AZD1222 vaccination. The CDR3 here is CASRGQLTEAFF. The DNA of the CDR3 is TGTGCCAGCAGGGGACAGCTTACTGAAGCTTTCTTT.